The sequence of this T cell receptor beta chain was determined in a study of patients and donors after allogeneic stem cell transplantation. This CDR3 is 18 amino acids long. The germline V gene has CDR1 DFQATT and CDR2 SNEGSKA (reference sequence). V gave up 0 bases and J gave up 1 base; unmatched junction bases: 9. In TCRdb, the RT-PCR reads were re-called with MiXCR into one record per CDR3 protein. Among about 74,000 distinct CDR3 sequences, about 25% were seen once, and the ten largest hold 26%. The receptor was isolated from a human donor who was either an allogeneic HSCT recipient or a stem cell or donor lymphocyte infusion donor (not recorded which). It is not recorded whose cells these are; they may come from a transplant donor. The genes are TRBV20-1 and TRBJ2-2, with 9 bases matching TRBD1. Material: blood, either unsorted or a sorted T cell fraction (not recorded which). The CDR3 region is CSARDPGQGWRNTGELFF. The CDR3 DNA is TGCAGTGCTAGAGATCCCGGACAGGGGTGGAGGAACACCGGGGAGCTGTTTTTT.